The present entry profiles one T cell receptor beta chain with its context. Its antigen is currently unknown. This sample stems from a study of cytomegalovirus exposure and HLA in healthy donors. As for the study in general: Genetic ancestry analysis placed about 76% of the 400 or so donors that were genotyped in the Caucasian-associated cluster.

The V gene's germline CDR1 is SGHTA and CDR2 FQGNSA. The CDR3 has 16 residues. Trimming took 0 bases from V and 1 from J, leaving 11 bases between them. Primers included in the PCR were 60 Vbeta and 13 Jbeta primers. The table came from immunoSEQ multiplex PCR; TCRdb's copy has only in-frame clones and leaves some out. The table shows 150,000 to 200,000 clones, with over 65% occurring only once. Study results and caveats: More than 150 TCR beta chains were listed as cytomegalovirus-associated. Confirmation in vitro established that a few CMV-associated chains were specific for CMV antigens. It was taken for granted in presence/absence analyses that sequencing depth across donors was roughly uniform.

Specimen: PBMCs. This chain links TRBV7-2 with TRBJ2-3; a possible D gene is TRBD2 (5 bases). This TCR was recovered from a man between 35 and 55 years old in good health and CMV-seropositive. The DNA for the CDR3 is TGTGCCAGCAGCTTAGCTGCGGGTCTCCGCACAGATACGCAGTATTTT. The encoded protein is CASSLAAGLRTDTQYF.